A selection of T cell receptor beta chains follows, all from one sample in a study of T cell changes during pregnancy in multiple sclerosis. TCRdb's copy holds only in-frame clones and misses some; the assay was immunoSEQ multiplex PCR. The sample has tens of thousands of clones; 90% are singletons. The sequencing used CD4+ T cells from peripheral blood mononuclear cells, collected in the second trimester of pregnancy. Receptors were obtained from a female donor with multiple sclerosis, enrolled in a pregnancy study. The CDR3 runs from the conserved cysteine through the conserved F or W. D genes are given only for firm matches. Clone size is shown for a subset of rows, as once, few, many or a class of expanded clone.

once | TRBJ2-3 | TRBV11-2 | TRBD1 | TGTGCCAGCAGCTTGGGACAGGGCACAGATACGCAGTATTTT | CASSLGQGTDTQYF
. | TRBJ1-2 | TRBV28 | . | TGTGCCAGCCTTGTCCAGGGCTCTGATGGCTACACCTTC | CASLVQGSDGYTF
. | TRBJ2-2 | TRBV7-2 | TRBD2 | TGTGCCAGCAGCCCAAGGCCTAGCGGTAACACCGGGGAGCTGTTTTTT | CASSPRPSGNTGELFF
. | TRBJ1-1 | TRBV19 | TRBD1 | TGTGCCAGTACGGACTTGGACAGGACCCTTGAAGCTTTCTTT | CASTDLDRTLEAFF
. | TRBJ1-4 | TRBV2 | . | TGTGCCAGCACGGCAGGGTCCATCAATGAAAAACTGTTTTTT | CASTAGSINEKLFF
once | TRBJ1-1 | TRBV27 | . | TGTGCCAGCAGTTGGAGGACAGCTACCAACACTGAAGCTTTCTTT | CASSWRTATNTEAFF
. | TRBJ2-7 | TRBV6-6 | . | TGTGCCAGCAGTTACGTCGACGAGCAGTACTTC | CASSYVDEQYF
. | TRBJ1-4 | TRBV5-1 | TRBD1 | TGCGCCAGCAGCTTCCAGGGGGCGAATGAAAAACTGTTTTTT | CASSFQGANEKLFF
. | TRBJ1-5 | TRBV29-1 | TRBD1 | TGCAGCGCCCGGGACAGTGATCAGCCCCAGCATTTT | CSARDSDQPQHF
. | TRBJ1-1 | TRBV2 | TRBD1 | TGTGCCAGCAGGCGACAGGGGGACAACACAGGGGAAGCTTTCTTT | CASRRQGDNTGEAFF
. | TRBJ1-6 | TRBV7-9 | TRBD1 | TGTGCCAGCAGCTTAAACACAGGGGGATCACCCCTCCACTTT | CASSLNTGGSPLHF
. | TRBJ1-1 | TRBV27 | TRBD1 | TGTGCCAGCAAAAAAGTGGTAGGGACAGGGATCCAGAACACTGAAGCTTTCTTT | CASKKVVGTGIQNTEAFF
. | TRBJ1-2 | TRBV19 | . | TGTGCCAGTAGTCCCCCACTAAATCTCTATGGCTACACCTTC | CASSPPLNLYGYTF
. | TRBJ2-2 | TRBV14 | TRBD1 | TGTGCCAGCAGCCAAGAAAGACAGGGGTTAGACACCGGGGAGCTGTTTTTT | CASSQERQGLDTGELFF
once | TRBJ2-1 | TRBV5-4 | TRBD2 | TGTGCCAGCAGCGCCGGACTAGCGGGATTTCTCAATGAGCAGTTCTTC | CASSAGLAGFLNEQFF
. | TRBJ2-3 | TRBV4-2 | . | TGTGCCAGCAGCCAAGAAAGGTACGGAGCCCACACAGATACGCAGTATTTT | CASSQERYGAHTDTQYF